This section outlines one T cell receptor beta chain sequence together with its context. Many counts were recorded for this clonotype. Its antigen remains undetermined. Per-nucleotide qualities are absent, and no much larger clonotype sits a single base away. CDR1 and CDR2 are read off the germline V gene (reference sequence) as GTSNPN and SVGIG. The CDR3 contains 13 residues, cysteine and phenylalanine counted. CDR3 DNA only is kept here, 39 bases in frame from base 1. For this chain, trimming is 7 bases at the V end and 0 bases at the J end, and the number of junction bases without a gene match is 1. The data are from a study of T cells in Graves' hyperthyroidism and ophthalmopathy (dated by TCRdb to about 2019). Concerning the study at large: Peripheral blood samples were taken at initial diagnosis, before any treatment was given. The roughly 91 discovery patients were randomly divided into training and test sets at a 7:3 ratio. Once sampling was done, hyperthyroidism patients were given methimazole at a starting dose of 30 mg daily, whereas ophthalmopathy patients were given high-dose intravenous methylprednisolone. Thyroid tissue and blood T-cell repertoires from several Graves' hyperthyroidism patients were also compared in the study. Prospective prediction of ophthalmopathy was tested in an independent validation cohort consisting of 18 to 20 hyperthyroidism patients and some 16 patients who later progressed to ophthalmopathy. To identify distinguishing TCR V-J signatures, a discovery cohort of some 100 patients was used, comprising under 45 with Graves' ophthalmopathy and about 59 with stable Graves' hyperthyroidism. TCR Vbeta CDR3 sequencing of fewer than 150 peripheral blood samples (43 ophthalmopathy, over 70 hyperthyroidism and some 17 progressor patients) is reported in the paper. General conclusions and limits of the study: In cross-validation, a model built on a 13 V-J signature told ophthalmopathy apart from stable hyperthyroidism with under 90% sensitivity and roughly 81% specificity, and in testing the same model reached 80%/75%. Blood samples also contained most of the expanded thyroid clonotypes (frequency above 0.001), which suggests that blood repertoires may reflect thyroid immune responses. In validation, progression to ophthalmopathy was predicted by the model with approximately 67% sensitivity and approximately 78% specificity, a median of roughly 6.4 months before onset. Sample size was not statistically predetermined, and blinding of investigators to group allocation was not performed.

TCR beta CDR3 regions were amplified from RNA transcripts. The first round of RT-PCR for the TCR CDR3 was performed with the HTBI primer set and the Qiagen OneStep RT-PCR kit. Libraries were constructed in a second round of multiplex PCR, after which size selection and purification were carried out. The libraries were sequenced on an Illumina HiSeq2000 using paired-end 100 bp reads. On the authors' methods: Raw data were processed with SOAPnuke, discarding reads with adapters, uncalled bases, mean Phred below 15, or no exact constant-primer or identifier match. COPE v1.2.5 was used to merge the high-quality paired reads, and each unique nucleotide sequence was defined as a clonotype. MiTCR v1.1 was used to align clonotypes to the IMGT TRBV, TRBD and TRBJ reference segments. The analysis included only V-J combinations with a frequency above 0.0001, which together covered over 98% of the repertoires. A TCS score was defined as the ratio of F50 (clonal expansion) to E x V (chaos), with BLOSUM62-based TCRdist applied between CDR3 peptides within each V-J. Welch's t-statistics and random forest reduced around 510 V-J features to under 15, which were used in a naive Bayes classifier (R e1071). TCRdb handled the public reads itself, with Q25 trimming in fastp and clone calling in MiXCR, and kept productive beta chains. Rows with a matching CDR3 protein are joined into one entry that keeps the most common DNA and genes. Here the V and J calls rest on TCRdb's processing, not on the authors' analysis. Present in this sample are 500,000 or so distinct CDR3 sequences, roughly 18% of which were seen just once. In total, the top ten clones hold roughly a sixth of the sample.

In the ophthalmopathy patients, disease was moderately to severely active, with a Clinical Activity Score of 3 or more, a NOSPECS grade of 4 or more, and a duration of less than 3 months. Exclusion was applied to patients with uncontrolled infections, other autoimmune diseases, pregnancy or lactation. Diagnoses were established on the basis of clinical symptoms, serum thyroxine and TRAb, thyroid ultrasound, and orbital computed tomography. PBMCs were separated from roughly 9.3 ml of fresh peripheral blood using Ficoll-Paque density gradient centrifugation. Total RNA was extracted with Trizol reagent, and quality was checked on an Agilent 2100 Bioanalyzer.

The rearranged chain carries TRBV30 and TRBJ2-2, and TRBD2 aligns with 8 junction nucleotides. Sequencing was carried out using blood. This receptor was obtained from a young woman with Graves' ophthalmopathy. The nucleotides read TGTGCCTCGGGACTAGCGAACACCGGGGAGCTGTTTTTT. It codes for CASGLANTGELFF. The full variable domain, with segments outside the CDR3 supplied by the reference TRBV30 and TRBJ2-2 proteins, appears as SQTIHQWPATLVQPVGSPLSLECTVEGTSNPNLYWYRQAAGRGLQLLFYSVGIGQISSEVPQNLSASRPQDRQFILSSKKLLLSDSGFYLCASGLANTGELFFGEGSRLTVL.